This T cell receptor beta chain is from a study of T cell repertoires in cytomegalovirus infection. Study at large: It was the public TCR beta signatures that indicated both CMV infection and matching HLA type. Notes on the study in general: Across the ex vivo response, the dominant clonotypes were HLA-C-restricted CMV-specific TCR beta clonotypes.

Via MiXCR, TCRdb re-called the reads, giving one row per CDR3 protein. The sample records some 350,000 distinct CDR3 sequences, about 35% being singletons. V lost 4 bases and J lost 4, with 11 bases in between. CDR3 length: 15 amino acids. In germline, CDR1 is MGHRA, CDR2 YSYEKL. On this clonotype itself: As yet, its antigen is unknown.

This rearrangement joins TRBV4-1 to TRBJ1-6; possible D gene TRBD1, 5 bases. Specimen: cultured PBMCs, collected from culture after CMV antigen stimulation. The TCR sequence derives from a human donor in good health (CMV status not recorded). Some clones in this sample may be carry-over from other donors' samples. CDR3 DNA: TGCGCCAGCAGCCCCGGAGGGGCTTATAATTCACCCCTCCACTTT. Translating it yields CASSPGGAYNSPLHF.